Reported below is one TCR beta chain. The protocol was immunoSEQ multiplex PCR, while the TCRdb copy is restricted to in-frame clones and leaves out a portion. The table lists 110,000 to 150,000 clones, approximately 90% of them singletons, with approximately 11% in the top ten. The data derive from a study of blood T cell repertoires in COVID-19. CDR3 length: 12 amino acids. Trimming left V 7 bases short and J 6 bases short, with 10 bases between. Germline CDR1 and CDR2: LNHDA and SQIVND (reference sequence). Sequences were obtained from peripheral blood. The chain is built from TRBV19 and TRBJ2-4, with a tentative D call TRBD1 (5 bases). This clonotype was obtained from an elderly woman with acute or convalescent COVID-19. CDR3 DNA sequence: TGTGCCAGTACGGACACCATAAACATTCAGTACTTC. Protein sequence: CASTDTINIQYF.